This T cell receptor (beta chain) was captured in a study of cytomegalovirus exposure and HLA in healthy donors. The study ran its PCR with 60 Vbeta and 13 Jbeta primers. Only in-frame clones appear in the TCRdb table, and some are missing; sequencing was by immunoSEQ multiplex PCR. The table includes about 110,000 clones, 65% to 75% detected once. CDR3 length: 15 amino acids. The germline gives CDR1 MNHNY, CDR2 SVGAGI (reference sequence). The V and J ends lost 5 bases and 8 bases, in that order; junction bases with no gene match: 8. The origin of this receptor is a man aged 25-45 years in good health and CMV-seropositive. Sample: PBMCs. The V call is TRBV6-6, the J call TRBJ2-1; TRBD1 matches at 11 bases. CDR3 residues: CASSHGQGAMDEQFF. CDR3 DNA sequence: TGTGCCAGCAGTCATGGACAGGGGGCCATGGATGAGCAGTTCTTC.